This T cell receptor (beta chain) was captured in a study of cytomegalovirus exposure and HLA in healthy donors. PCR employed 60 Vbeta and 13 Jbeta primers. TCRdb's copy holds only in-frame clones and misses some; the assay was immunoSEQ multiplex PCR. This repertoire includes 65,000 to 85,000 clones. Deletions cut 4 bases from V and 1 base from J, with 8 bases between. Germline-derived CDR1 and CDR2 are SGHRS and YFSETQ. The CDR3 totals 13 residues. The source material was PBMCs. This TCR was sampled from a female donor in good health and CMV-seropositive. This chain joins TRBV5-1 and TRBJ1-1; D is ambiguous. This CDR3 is CASSPHGNTEAFF. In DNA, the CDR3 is TGCGCCAGCAGCCCACATGGGAACACTGAAGCTTTCTTT.